Included here is one T cell receptor (beta chain) sequence, with context. Its antigen is as yet unknown. This record comes from a study of post-analysis software for immune sequencing data. Study results and caveats: Comparison of patients with controls showed five or six TRBV segments more frequent in patients, TRBV5-6, TRBV5-1 and TRBV20-1 among them. Samples from one preparation batch, clustered by F measure, grouped strongly together. Controls' normalized Chao1 diversity significantly exceeded that of multiple sclerosis patients.

Included in the TCR beta cDNA libraries were unique molecular identifiers. TCRdb used MiXCR to reprocess the PCR reads, holding one entry per CDR3 protein. This table has about half a million distinct CDR3 sequences, around 31% appearing once. CDR3 size: 15 residues. V was pared by 6 bases and J by 2 bases, with 17 bases between. The chain carries TRBV12-3 or TRBV12-4 and TRBJ2-7; a weak D match, TRBD2 (5 bases). The source is a girl between 2 and 17 years old with multiple sclerosis. Sequenced: blood. This CDR3 is CASSPGGSFAYEQYF. CDR3 bases: TGTGCCAGCAGCCCCGGCGGGTCGTTCGCCTACGAGCAGTACTTC.